The 32 T cell receptor beta chains listed next were all sequenced from one sample in a study of T cells in Graves' hyperthyroidism and ophthalmopathy. TCR beta CDR3 sequences were amplified from RNA transcripts. When the TCR CDR3 underwent first-round RT-PCR, the HTBI primer set was used. TCRdb re-analysed the multiplex PCR reads in MiXCR, keeping a single row per CDR3 protein. The table includes fewer than 200,000 distinct CDR3 sequences, about 17% detected once. The sample taken for sequencing was blood. These receptors all stem from a woman in her 50s with Graves' hyperthyroidism.

This clonotype was found many times. The chain has TRBV24-1 and TRBJ2-5; D tentatively reads TRBD1 or TRBD2 (5 bases each). The CDR3 has 16 amino acids. Germline V gives CDR1 KGHDR, CDR2 SFDVKD. V was pared by 0 bases and J by 2 bases, with 12 bases between. CDR3 loop: CATSDLPEAGQETQYF. The CDR3 nucleotides are TGTGCCACCAGTGATTTGCCGGAGGCAGGGCAAGAGACCCAGTACTTC.

The chain has TRBV11-2 and TRBJ1-1; no definite D call. The CDR3 covers 17 residues. Germline-derived CDR1 and CDR2 are SGHAT and FQNNGV. The ends were cut back, 2 bases at V and 1 base at J, with 17 bases in the middle. The CDR3 reads CASSLFTLRYANTEAFF. As DNA, the CDR3 is TGTGCCAGCAGCTTATTTACACTTCGGTATGCGAACACTGAAGCTTTCTTT.

This clonotype was recorded at least ten times. J is TRBJ2-1 and V is TRBV24-1; the D is unclear. V lost 9 bases, J lost 6 bases, and 8 bases lay in between. CDR1 and CDR2 (germline): KGHDR, SFDVKD. The CDR3 runs 11 residues. In nucleotides, the CDR3 is TGTGCCACCTCCCCAGGCAATGAGCAGTTCTTC. Translated, it gives CATSPGNEQFF.

There are many counts of this clonotype. The chain employs TRBV11-1 and TRBJ2-2; TRBD2 agrees at 10 bases. This CDR3 comprises 17 residues. The germline V gene has CDR1 SGHAT and CDR2 FQDESV (reference sequence). J gave up 1 base and V 5 bases, and 7 bases lay outside the gene matches. The CDR3 nucleotides are TGTGCCAGCAGCCCCCTCCGGACTAGCGGGAACACCGGGGAGCTGTTTTTT. Amino acids: CASSPLRTSGNTGELFF.

In its sample, this clonotype was seen many times. The CDR3 protein is CASSPGQAYGYTF. Here the CDR3 DNA reads TGTGCCAGCAGCCCGGGACAGGCCTATGGCTACACCTTC. The gene calls are TRBV11-2 and TRBJ1-2; 8 nucleotides agree with TRBD1. The CDR3 loop spans 13 amino acids. Germline assignment: CDR1 SGHAT and CDR2 FQNNGV. The ends lost 5 bases at V and 4 bases at J; junction bases unmatched: 3.

The V call is TRBV7-2, the J call TRBJ1-1; TRBD1 aligns across 9 bases. The V gene end was trimmed by 5 bases and the J gene end by 1 base; junction bases not matched to a gene: 8. CDR3 length: 16 residues. CDR1 and CDR2 from the germline V gene are SGHTA and FQGNSA. CDR3 in amino acids: CASSPGTGNGNTEAFF. DNA of the CDR3: TGTGCCAGCAGCCCCGGGACAGGGAATGGGAACACTGAAGCTTTCTTT.

This clonotype was recorded a few times. The genes are TRBV5-6 and TRBJ2-3, with 8 bases fitting TRBD2. The V gene end was trimmed by 0 bases and the J gene end by 4 bases; junction bases not matched to a gene: 7. The CDR3 is 16 residues long. CDR1 SGHDT and CDR2 YYEEEE come from the germline V gene. The chain's CDR3 is CASSLAGGRGADTQYF. The CDR3, as DNA: TGTGCCAGCAGCTTGGCGGGGGGGCGTGGTGCAGATACGCAGTATTTT.

The chain combines TRBV11-3 with TRBJ2-1, with 9 bases that match TRBD2. Trimming at V came to 5 bases and at J to 5 bases, leaving 7 bases not matched to a gene. The germline CDR1 and CDR2 sequences are SGHNT and YENEEA. The CDR3 spans 15 residues. CDR3 DNA sequence: TGTGCCAGCAGCAGCTATAGCGGGAGTCACAATGAGCAGTTCTTC. Protein: CASSSYSGSHNEQFF.

At least ten counts were recorded for this clonotype. The gene calls are TRBV7-8 and TRBJ2-1; D not certain. Germline V CDR1 and CDR2: SGHVS, FQNEAQ. Trimming removed 5 bases at V and 8 bases at J, with 22 bases between. This CDR3 is built from 16 residues. DNA for the CDR3: TGTGCCAGCAGCCCGCAAGGGTCACCCCTTTTCCATGAGCAGTTCTTC. Its protein is CASSPQGSPLFHEQFF.

The chain is built from TRBV20-1 and TRBJ2-3; D may be TRBD2 (6 bases). The CDR3 is 15 amino acids. Germline V gene sequence: CDR1 DFQATT, CDR2 SNEGSKA (reference sequence). V was trimmed by 0 bases and J by 4 bases, leaving 14 bases between them. The CDR3 reads CSARDSREVADTQYF. CDR3 nucleotides: TGCAGTGCTAGAGATTCGCGGGAAGTCGCAGATACGCAGTATTTT.

There are a few counts of this clonotype. The CDR3 nucleotides are TGTGCCAGTAGTACACTTCCGGGACAGGGGTCCTACGAGCAGTACTTC. It specifies CASSTLPGQGSYEQYF. The chain combines TRBV19 with TRBJ2-7; TRBD1 aligns across 10 bases. The CDR3 extends over 16 amino acids. The V gene's germline CDR1 is LNHDA and CDR2 SQIVND (reference sequence). The V gene end was trimmed by 4 bases and the J gene end by 1 base; junction bases not matched to a gene: 7.

This chain joins TRBV5-6 and TRBJ1-5, with 10 bases aligning to TRBD1. CDR3 size: 17 residues. Trimming cost V 4 bases and J 0 bases; bases outside gene matches: 7. Germline V gives CDR1 SGHDT, CDR2 YYEEEE. CDR3 amino acids: CASSLRTGGSSNQPQHF. In nucleotides, the CDR3 is TGTGCCAGCAGCCTAAGGACAGGGGGTTCTAGCAATCAGCCCCAGCATTTT. The variable domain in full, completed from reference TRBV5-6 and TRBJ1-5, reads DAGVTQSPTHLIKTRGQQVTLRCSPKSGHDTVSWYQQALGQGPQFIFQYYEEEERQRGNFPDRFSGHQFPNYSSELNVNALLLGDSALYLCASSLRTGGSSNQPQHFGDGTRLSIL.

This clonotype was counted at least ten times. V is TRBV7-2 and J is TRBJ2-3; no clear D gene. CDR1 is SGHTA, CDR2 FQGNSA, per germline. The CDR3 extends over 14 amino acids. V was trimmed by 5 bases and J by 1 base, leaving 10 bases between them. The CDR3 nucleotides read TGTGCCAGCAGCCCTTACCGGGGCACAGATACGCAGTATTTT. As protein: CASSPYRGTDTQYF. Using reference TRBV7-2 and TRBJ2-3 for the parts outside the CDR3, the full variable domain is GAGVSQSPSNKVTEKGKDVELRCDPISGHTALYWYRQSLGQGLEFLIYFQGNSAPDKSGLPSDRFSAERTGGSVSTLTIQRTQQEDSAVYLCASSPYRGTDTQYFGPGTRLTVL.

This chain connects TRBV6-2 or TRBV6-3 to TRBJ2-7, with D unresolved. CDR1 is MNHEY, CDR2 SVGEGT, per germline. Trimming shortened V by 4 bases and J by 6 bases, and 16 bases separated the two germline ends. The CDR3 length is 14 residues. This CDR3 reads CASSSRVDLGEQYF. The CDR3 region has the DNA TGTGCCAGCAGTTCCCGGGTAGACCTAGGCGAGCAGTACTTC.

V usage is TRBV20-1 and J usage is TRBJ2-4, with TRBD1 matching over 8 bases. V gave up 3 bases and J gave up 5 bases; unmatched junction bases: 6. The CDR3 is 14 residues long. Germline V CDR1 and CDR2: DFQATT, SNEGSKA (reference sequence). CDR3 sequence (DNA): TGCAGTGCTAGTGCCGGGACAGGCGAAAACATTCAGTACTTC. It is translated as CSASAGTGENIQYF.

This clonotype was observed many times. The V gene is TRBV12-3 or TRBV12-4, the J gene TRBJ1-1, with D unresolved. The CDR3 has 16 residues. Trimming took off 0 bases at V and 1 base at J, with 12 bases between the two ends. The CDR3 sequence is CASSLAGITGNTEAFF. CDR3 nucleotide sequence: TGTGCCAGCAGTTTAGCGGGGATAACGGGGAACACTGAAGCTTTCTTT.

The chain uses TRBV6-2 or TRBV6-3 and TRBJ2-5; 8 bases match TRBD2. Trimming took 6 bases from V and 5 from J; bases not matched to a gene: 11. Germline V gene lookup returns CDR1 MNHEY and CDR2 SVGEGT. The CDR3 contains 15 residues. CDR3 residues: CASSPSWTSTETQYF. The CDR3 DNA reads as TGTGCCAGCAGCCCGTCCTGGACTAGCACGGAGACCCAGTACTTC.

This clonotype was seen ten or more times. This chain joins TRBV18 and TRBJ2-3; D possibly matches TRBD1 or TRBD2 (5 bases each). Germline assignment: CDR1 KGHSH and CDR2 LQKENI. The CDR3 is made up of 17 amino acids. V was shortened by 5 bases and J by 2 bases, with 20 bases between the two germline ends. CDR3 DNA sequence: TGTGCCAGCTCATCCAACGGGGCGCAGGACAACACAGATACGCAGTATTTT. Translation: CASSSNGAQDNTDTQYF. The full variable domain, in which reference TRBV18 and TRBJ2-3 provide the parts outside the CDR3, is NAGVMQNPRHLVRRRGQEARLRCSPMKGHSHVYWYRQLPEEGLKFMVYLQKENIIDESGMPKERFSAEFPKEGPSILRIQQVVRGDSAAYFCASSSNGAQDNTDTQYFGPGTRLTVL.

This clonotype was observed many times. V usage is TRBV29-1 and J usage is TRBJ1-1, with a possible D match to TRBD1 (6 bases). The CDR3 runs 17 residues. The germline V gene encodes CDR1 SQVTM and CDR2 ANQGSEA. The V gene lost 4 bases and the J gene lost 0 bases, with 21 bases spanning the gap. The CDR3 bases are TGCAGCGTTGTAGGTGAGGTCGGGACATTAATGAACACTGAAGCTTTCTTT. Amino acids: CSVVGEVGTLMNTEAFF.

This clonotype has ten or more counts. The CDR3 spells CASRLGHARNQPQHF. The CDR3 coding sequence is TGTGCCAGCAGGCTAGGACACGCCAGAAATCAGCCCCAGCATTTT. This chain links TRBV28 with TRBJ1-5; tentative D call: TRBD1 (5 bases). CDR1 is MDHEN, CDR2 SYDVKM, per germline. Trimming removed 6 bases at V and 4 bases at J, with 16 bases between. The CDR3 spans 15 residues.

This clonotype was detected only a few times. This clone may be a read error of a much larger clone one base away. This chain links TRBV28 with TRBJ1-3, with a weak D call TRBD1 (5 bases). The CDR3 is made up of 13 amino acids. Germline lookup yields CDR1 MDHEN and CDR2 SYDVKM. This CDR3 reads CASSPNQGNAIYF. CDR3 nucleotide sequence: TGTGCCAGCAGCCCAAATCAGGGAAACGCCATATATTTT.

This clonotype was seen ten or more times. The V call is TRBV20-1, the J call TRBJ2-5, with TRBD2 identical over 8 bases. The germline gives CDR1 DFQATT, CDR2 SNEGSKA (reference sequence). This CDR3 has 14 residues. Germline trimming cut 3 bases from V and 5 bases from J; bases unmatched to any gene: 8. CDR3 in DNA: TGCAGTGCTAGTGCGGCGGGAGGAGGCGAGACCCAGTACTTC. Encoded protein: CSASAAGGGETQYF.

This clonotype was picked up many times. The chain joins TRBV12-3 or TRBV12-4 to TRBJ1-6; 7 nucleotides align to TRBD1. The ends lost 5 bases at V and 9 bases at J; junction bases unmatched: 7. The CDR3 spans 14 residues. In DNA, the CDR3 is TGTGCCAGCAGTCCCGGGACAGCTAGTTCACCCCTCCACTTT. Translating gives CASSPGTASSPLHF.

The rearrangement joins TRBV29-1 to TRBJ2-5; TRBD1 aligns across 7 bases. CDR3 length: 16 residues. V shed 4 bases, J shed 4 bases, and the junction held 15 bases outside the gene matches. The germline gives CDR1 SQVTM, CDR2 ANQGSEA. The CDR3 sequence: CSVGGPMTGLGETQYF. For the CDR3, the DNA is TGCAGCGTTGGGGGCCCTATGACAGGGCTGGGAGAGACCCAGTACTTC.

This clonotype has more than one count but fewer than ten. Since a much larger clone is just one base distant, this may be a read error. The CDR3 nucleotides are TGTGCCACCCTCCCTGGTCCCCAAGGAAACACCGGGGAGCTGTTTTTT. Amino acids: CATLPGPQGNTGELFF. The V and J genes are TRBV2 and TRBJ2-2; D gene uncertain. This CDR3 comprises 16 residues. Trimming shortened V by 10 bases and J by 2 bases, and 20 bases separated the two germline ends. Germline V lookup: CDR1 SNHLY, CDR2 FYNNEI. Full variable domain (outside the CDR3, taken from reference TRBV2 and TRBJ2-2): EPEVTQTPSHQVTQMGQEVILRCVPISNHLYFYWYRQILGQKVEFLVSFYNNEISEKSEIFDDQFSVERPDGSNFTLKIRSTKLEDSAMYFCATLPGPQGNTGELFFGEGSRLTVL.

At least ten counts were recorded for this clonotype. The rearrangement uses TRBV13 and TRBJ2-3; 8 positions match TRBD1. The ends lost 1 base at V and 1 base at J; junction bases unmatched: 1. The germline V gene has CDR1 PRHDT and CDR2 FYEKMQ (reference sequence). CDR3 length equals 15 residues. The CDR3 spells CASSLEGQGTDTQYF. CDR3 in DNA: TGTGCCAGCAGCTTAGAGGGACAGGGCACAGATACGCAGTATTTT.

This rearrangement joins TRBV7-8 to TRBJ2-3, with 11 bases identical to TRBD2. Per germline, CDR1 SGHVS and CDR2 FQNEAQ. The CDR3 contains 15 residues. The V and J ends lost 7 bases and 3 bases, in that order; junction bases with no gene match: 6. CDR3 DNA sequence: TGTGCCAGCATCGCACTAGCGGGAGTAACAGATACGCAGTATTTT. Encoded protein: CASIALAGVTDTQYF.

The table lists this clonotype with many counts. This sequence joins TRBV12-3 or TRBV12-4 and TRBJ1-2; the D gene is possibly TRBD1 (6 bases). V was trimmed by 4 bases and J by 0 bases, leaving 9 bases between them. The CDR3 has 14 amino acids. Here the CDR3 reads CASSYGGSNYGYTF. For the CDR3, the DNA is TGTGCCAGCAGTTATGGGGGCTCTAACTATGGCTACACCTTC.

Of note for this clonotype: This could be a read error, since a much larger clone is one nucleotide away. The chain combines TRBV27 with TRBJ1-2; D not resolved. This CDR3 spans 16 amino acids. V was trimmed by 8 bases and J by 0 bases, leaving 19 bases between them. The germline CDR1 and CDR2 sequences are MNHEY and SMNVEV (reference sequence). CDR3 residues: CASGPGKTSANYGYTF. The DNA of the CDR3 is TGTGCCAGCGGCCCGGGAAAAACTAGCGCTAACTATGGCTACACCTTC.

This clonotype was recorded at least ten times. J is TRBJ2-5 and V is TRBV29-1, with 7 positions matching TRBD1. The J segment lost 2 bases and the V segment lost 5 bases, leaving 2 bases of the junction unmatched. This CDR3 is built from 12 residues. Germline-derived CDR1 and CDR2 are SQVTM and ANQGSEA. CDR3 loop: CSVRQGQETQYF. Written as DNA, the CDR3 is TGCAGCGTTCGACAGGGACAAGAGACCCAGTACTTC.

Concerning this clonotype: A much more abundant neighbour one base away suggests this may be a read error. V is TRBV19 and J is TRBJ2-1; D might be TRBD2 (6 bases). The germline V gene encodes CDR1 LNHDA and CDR2 SQIVND (reference sequence). CDR3 length: 17 amino acids. CDR3 sequence (DNA): TGTGCCAGTAGTACAGATCTTCTAGGGAGGAATTACAATGAGCGGTTCTTC. This translates into CASSTDLLGRNYNERFF.

This clonotype was recorded at least ten times. The chain uses TRBV9 and TRBJ2-2, with 10 bases identical to TRBD2. V was pared by 3 bases and J by 0 bases, with 5 bases of the junction left unmatched. CDR1 is SGDLS, CDR2 YYNGEE, per germline. The CDR3 spans 17 residues. The CDR3 nucleotides are TGTGCCAGCAGCGCCCAGCGGGGGGGCGCGAACACCGGGGAGCTGTTTTTT. Its translation: CASSAQRGGANTGELFF.